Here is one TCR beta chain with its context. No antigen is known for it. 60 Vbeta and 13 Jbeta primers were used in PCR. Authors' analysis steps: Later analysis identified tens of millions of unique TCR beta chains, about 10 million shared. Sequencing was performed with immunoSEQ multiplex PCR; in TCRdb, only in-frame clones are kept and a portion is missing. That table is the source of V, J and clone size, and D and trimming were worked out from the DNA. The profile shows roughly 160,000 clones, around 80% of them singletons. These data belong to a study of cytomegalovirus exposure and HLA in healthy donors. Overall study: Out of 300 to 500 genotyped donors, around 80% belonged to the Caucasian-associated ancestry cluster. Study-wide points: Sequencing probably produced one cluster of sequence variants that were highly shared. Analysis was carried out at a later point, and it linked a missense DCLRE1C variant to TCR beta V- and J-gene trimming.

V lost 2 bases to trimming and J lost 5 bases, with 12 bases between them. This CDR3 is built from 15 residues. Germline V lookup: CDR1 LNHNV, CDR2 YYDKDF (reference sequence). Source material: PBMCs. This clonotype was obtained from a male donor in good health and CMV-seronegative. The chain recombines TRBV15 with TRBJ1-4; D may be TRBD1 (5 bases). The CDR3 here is CATSRRQRENEKLFF. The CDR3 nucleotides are TGTGCCACCAGCAGAAGACAGCGGGAGAATGAAAAACTGTTTTTT.